One sample yielded the 8 T cell receptor beta chains listed below, sequenced in a study of T-cell memory formation after mild COVID-19. Each CDR3 protein gets one entry after TCRdb re-called the 5' RACE reads with MiXCR. This sample has a few hundred thousand distinct CDR3 sequences, with around 20% found just once. The source material was PBMCs or a T cell subset sorted from them (not recorded which). These receptors were collected from a young man who had mild COVID-19 (a few samples of this study predate the infection). Cell type and time point are not known.

The chain joins TRBV20-1 to TRBJ2-7, with D possibly TRBD2 on 6 matching bases. V dropped 3 bases and J dropped 3 bases, with 15 bases sitting between them. CDR1 and CDR2 (germline): DFQATT, SNEGSKA (reference sequence). CDR3 length: 14 residues. CDR3 protein: CSASKGLRGYEQYF. In DNA form, the CDR3 reads TGCAGTGCTAGTAAGGGACTGAGGGGCTACGAGCAGTACTTC.

This clonotype showed up just a few times. The chain joins TRBV12-3 or TRBV12-4 to TRBJ1-1; a weak D match, TRBD1 (6 bases). The CDR3 spans 13 residues. With 6 bases removed from V and 7 bases from J, the gap between germline ends came to 15 bases. CDR3 coding DNA: TGTGCCAGCAGCCAACTGACAGGTTTTGAAGCTTTCTTT. Translated: CASSQLTGFEAFF.

V and J are TRBV24-1 and TRBJ1-2; possibly TRBD1 for D (5 bases). The CDR3 totals 13 residues. Trimming removed 1 base from V and 6 bases from J, with 8 bases in between. The germline V gene has CDR1 KGHDR and CDR2 SFDVKD. In nucleotides, the CDR3 is TGTGCCACCAGTGATTTTAGGGGAAATGGCTACACCTTC. The encoded protein is CATSDFRGNGYTF.

The table lists this clonotype with a few counts. The rearrangement joins TRBV4-1 to TRBJ2-5; no definite D call. Germline CDR1 is MGHRA and CDR2 is YSYEKL. The CDR3 spans 14 residues. Trimming shortened V by 3 bases and J by 0 bases, and 8 bases separated the two germline ends. CDR3 loop: CASSQGGNQETQYF. As DNA, the CDR3 is TGCGCCAGCAGCCAGGGCGGCAACCAAGAGACCCAGTACTTC.

V is TRBV2 and J is TRBJ2-7; D is unresolved. This CDR3 has 13 residues. Germline V gene sequence: CDR1 SNHLY, CDR2 FYNNEI. Between the trimmed V and J ends, which lost 7 bases and 0 bases, there was a span of 10 bases. CDR3 in DNA: TGTGCCAGCATGCCAGCTAGCTCCTACGAGCAGTACGTC. This gives the protein CASMPASSYEQYV.

The chain employs TRBV7-2 and TRBJ1-2; the D gene is possibly TRBD1 (6 bases). V was shortened by 1 base and J by 8 bases, with 17 bases between the two germline ends. The length of the CDR3 is 15 residues. Germline V CDR1 and CDR2: SGHTA, FQGNSA. CDR3 in DNA: TGTGCCAGCAGCTTAGGGACAGCCCCTATATGGGGCTACACCTTC. Translating it yields CASSLGTAPIWGYTF. The variable domain in full, with the rest retrieved from reference TRBV7-2 and TRBJ1-2, is GAGVSQSPSNKVTEKGKDVELRCDPISGHTALYWYRQSLGQGLEFLIYFQGNSAPDKSGLPSDRFSAERTGGSVSTLTIQRTQQEDSAVYLCASSLGTAPIWGYTFGSGTRLTVV.

V is TRBV12-3 or TRBV12-4 and J is TRBJ2-4; D may be TRBD2 (5 bases). With 7 bases removed from V and 0 bases from J, the gap between germline ends came to 16 bases. This CDR3 contains 16 residues. In nucleotides, the CDR3 is TGTGCCAGCACTTTCGGGGAAAGTCTAGCCAAAAACATTCAGTACTTC. Translating it yields CASTFGESLAKNIQYF.

The rearrangement links TRBV20-1 to TRBJ2-5, with 14 bases identical to TRBD2. This CDR3 has 14 amino acids. V lost 6 bases and J lost 8; bases outside the gene matches: 8. Germline CDR1 DFQATT, CDR2 SNEGSKA (reference sequence). The CDR3 loop reads CSALGTSGGLTQYF. CDR3 nucleotide sequence: TGCAGTGCCCTAGGGACTAGCGGGGGACTAACCCAGTACTTC.